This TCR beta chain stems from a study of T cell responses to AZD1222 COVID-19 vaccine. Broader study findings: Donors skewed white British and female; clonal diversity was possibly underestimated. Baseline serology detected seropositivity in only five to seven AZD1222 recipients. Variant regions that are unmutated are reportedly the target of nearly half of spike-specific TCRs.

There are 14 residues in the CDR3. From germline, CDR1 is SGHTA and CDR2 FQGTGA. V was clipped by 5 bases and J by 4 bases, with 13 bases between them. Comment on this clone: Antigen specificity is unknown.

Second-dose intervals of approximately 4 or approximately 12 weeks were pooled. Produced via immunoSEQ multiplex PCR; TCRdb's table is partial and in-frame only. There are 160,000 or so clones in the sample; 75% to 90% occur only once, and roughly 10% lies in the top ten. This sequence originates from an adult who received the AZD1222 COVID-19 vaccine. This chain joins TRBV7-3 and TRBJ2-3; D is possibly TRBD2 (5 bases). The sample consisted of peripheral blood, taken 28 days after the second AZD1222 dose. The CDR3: CASSGGGSPDTQYF. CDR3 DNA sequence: TGTGCCAGCAGCGGAGGAGGATCCCCAGATACGCAGTATTTT. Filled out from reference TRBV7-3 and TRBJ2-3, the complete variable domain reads GAGVSQTPSNKVTEKGKYVELRCDPISGHTALYWYRQSLGQGPEFLIYFQGTGAADDSGLPNDRFFAVRPEGSVSTLKIQRTERGDSAVYLCASSGGGSPDTQYFGPGTRLTVL.